This TCR beta chain was recorded in a study of shared clonotypes between healthy human individuals. About this clone itself: This sample includes further DNA sequences coding for the same CDR3.

Positively selected for CCR7, the CD45RO-negative cells used as naive CD8 cells excluded terminally differentiated effector memory CD45RA+ cells. Measured with immunoSEQ multiplex PCR; TCRdb has only the in-frame clones, and not every one. The sample includes roughly 1,800,000 clones, about 94% of them seen just once. V gave up 4 bases and J gave up 7 bases, with 5 bases separating them. Germline V gene sequence: CDR1 MNHEY, CDR2 SVGAGI. This CDR3 spans 11 amino acids. The chain is built from TRBV6-5 and TRBJ2-1; D unresolved. The receptor's source is a young man in good health. Sequences were obtained from naive CD8+ T cells sorted from blood. Written as DNA, the CDR3 is TGTGCCAGCAGTTTAGGAAATGAGCAGTTCTTC. Translated, it gives CASSLGNEQFF.